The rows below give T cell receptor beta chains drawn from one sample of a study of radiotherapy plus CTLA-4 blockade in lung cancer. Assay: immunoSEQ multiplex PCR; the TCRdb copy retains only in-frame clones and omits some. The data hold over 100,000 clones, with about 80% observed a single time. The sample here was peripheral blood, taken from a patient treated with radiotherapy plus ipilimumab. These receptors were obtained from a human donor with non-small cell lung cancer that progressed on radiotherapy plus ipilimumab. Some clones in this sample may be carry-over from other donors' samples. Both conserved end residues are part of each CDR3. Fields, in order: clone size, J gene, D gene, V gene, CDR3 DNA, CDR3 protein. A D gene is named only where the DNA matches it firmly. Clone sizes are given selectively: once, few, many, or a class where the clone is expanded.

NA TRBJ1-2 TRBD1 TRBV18 TGTGCCAGCTCACCTGCCGGCACCGCAGGGGGCTATGGCTACACCTTC CASSPAGTAGGYGYTF
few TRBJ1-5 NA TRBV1 TGCACCAGCAGCCATGGTAAAGACCAGCCCCAGCATTTT CTSSHGKDQPQHF
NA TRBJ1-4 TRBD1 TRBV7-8 TGTGCCAGCAGCCGCCGTAGGGGGCTGGCTGGGGAAAAACTGTTTTTT CASSRRRGLAGEKLFF
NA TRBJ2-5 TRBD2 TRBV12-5 TGTGCTAGTGGTTTGGGGCTAGCGGGAGGCGAGACCCAGTACTTC CASGLGLAGGETQYF
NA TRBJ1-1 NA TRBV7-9 TGTGCCAGCAGCTTAGATGGGGACACTGAAGCTTTCTTT CASSLDGDTEAFF
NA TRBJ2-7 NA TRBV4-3 TGCGCCAGCAGCCAAGAGGGCTGGTCCTACGAGCAGTACTTC CASSQEGWSYEQYF
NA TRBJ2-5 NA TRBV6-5 TGTGCCAGCAGTTACGGGAGGACCCAGTACTTC CASSYGRTQYF
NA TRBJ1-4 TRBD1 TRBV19 TGTGCCAGTAGTCGGGAGACAGGGGGCTATACAACTAATGAAAAACTGTTTTTT CASSRETGGYTTNEKLFF
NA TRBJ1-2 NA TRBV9 TGTGCCAGCAGCGTAGAAGGGCAGACCGCTAACTATGGCTACACCTTC CASSVEGQTANYGYTF
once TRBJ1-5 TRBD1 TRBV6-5 TGTGCCAGCAGTCAGGGACAGGAAAATCAGCCCCAGCATTTT CASSQGQENQPQHF
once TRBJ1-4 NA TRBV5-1 TGCGCCAGCAGTTTGGGTGATGAAAAACTGTTTTTT CASSLGDEKLFF
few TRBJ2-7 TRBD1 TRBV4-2 TGTGCCAGCAGCCAGGAACGCACCACAGGGGGCTCCTACGAGCAGTACTTC CASSQERTTGGSYEQYF
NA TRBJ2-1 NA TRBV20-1 TGCAGTGGTGCGGGGAATGAGCAGTTCTTC CSGAGNEQFF
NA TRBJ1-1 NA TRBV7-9 TGTGCCAGCAGCTTAGGGTCTCATAAGAACACTGAAGCTTTCTTT CASSLGSHKNTEAFF
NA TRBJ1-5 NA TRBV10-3 TGTGCCATCAGTAGGGACAGCAATCAGCCCCAGCATTTT CAISRDSNQPQHF
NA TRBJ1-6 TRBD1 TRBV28 TGTGCCAGCAGTCCCCCCGACAGGGAGTATTCACCCCTCCACTTT CASSPPDREYSPLHF
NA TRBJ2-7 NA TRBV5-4 TGTGCCAGCAGCTTACTAGGTAGGGGTTCCTACGAGCAGTACTTC CASSLLGRGSYEQYF
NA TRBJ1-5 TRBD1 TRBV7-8 TGTGCCAGCAGCCCACGGGACAGGGGTTTTAATCAGCCCCAGCATTTT CASSPRDRGFNQPQHF
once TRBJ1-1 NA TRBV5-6 TGTGCCAGCAGCTTGGACAGGGCGTCAGAAGCTTTCTTT CASSLDRASEAFF
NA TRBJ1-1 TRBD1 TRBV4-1 TGCGCCAGCAGCCAAGGGTCGTACAGGGGGAACACTGAAGCTTTCTTT CASSQGSYRGNTEAFF
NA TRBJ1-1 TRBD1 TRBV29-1 TGCAGCGTTGAATGGGGGACAGGGGGCACTGAAGCTTTCTTT CSVEWGTGGTEAFF
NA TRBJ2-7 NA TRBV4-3 TGCGCCAGCAGCCGAGACGGAGGGATGGGTCTAAGACCCGAGCAGTACTTC CASSRDGGMGLRPEQYF
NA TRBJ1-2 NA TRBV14 TGTGCCAGCAGCCAAATGGGACAAGACTATGGCTACACCTTC CASSQMGQDYGYTF
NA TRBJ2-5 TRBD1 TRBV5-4 TGTGCCAGCTCGACCGGGACAGAACAAGAGACCCAGTACTTC CASSTGTEQETQYF
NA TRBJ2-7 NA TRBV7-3 TGTGCCAGCAGCCCCTACGAGCAGTACTTC CASSPYEQYF
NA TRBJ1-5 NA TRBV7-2 TGTGCCAGCAGCTTATGGGAGAGACGAGGGAGCAATCAGCCCCAGCACTTT CASSLWERRGSNQPQHF
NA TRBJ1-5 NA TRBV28 TGTGCCAGCAGTTTTTCAGGGCGTTATAGCAATCAGCCCCAGCATTTT CASSFSGRYSNQPQHF
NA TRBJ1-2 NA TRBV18 TGTGCCAGCTCAACCGAGCGCGGGACCGTAAATGGCTACACCTTC CASSTERGTVNGYTF
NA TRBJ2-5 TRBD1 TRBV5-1 TGCGCCAGCAGCTCGACAGGGTTTGAGACCCAGTACTTC CASSSTGFETQYF
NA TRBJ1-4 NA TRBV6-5 TGTGCCGTGGGGGGAATGGGGGTTGAAAAACTGTTTTTT CAVGGMGVEKLFF
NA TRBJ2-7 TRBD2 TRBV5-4 TGTGCCAGCGGCTTTTCACTAGCGGGAACCTACGAGCAGTACTTC CASGFSLAGTYEQYF
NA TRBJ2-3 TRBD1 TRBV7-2 TGTGCCAGCAGCAGGCGGACAGGGGAGGGTTTGGATACGCAGTATTTT CASSRRTGEGLDTQYF
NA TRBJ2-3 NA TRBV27 TGTGCCAGCAGTCGGACACTACCCACAGAAGGTACGCAGTATTTT CASSRTLPTEGTQYF
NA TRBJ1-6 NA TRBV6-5 TGTGCCAGCAGTTACGAGATCTCCTATAATTCACCCCTCCACTTT CASSYEISYNSPLHF
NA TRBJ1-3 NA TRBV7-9 TGTGCCAGCAGCCGTGGGGGAAGCTCTGGAAACACCATATATTTT CASSRGGSSGNTIYF